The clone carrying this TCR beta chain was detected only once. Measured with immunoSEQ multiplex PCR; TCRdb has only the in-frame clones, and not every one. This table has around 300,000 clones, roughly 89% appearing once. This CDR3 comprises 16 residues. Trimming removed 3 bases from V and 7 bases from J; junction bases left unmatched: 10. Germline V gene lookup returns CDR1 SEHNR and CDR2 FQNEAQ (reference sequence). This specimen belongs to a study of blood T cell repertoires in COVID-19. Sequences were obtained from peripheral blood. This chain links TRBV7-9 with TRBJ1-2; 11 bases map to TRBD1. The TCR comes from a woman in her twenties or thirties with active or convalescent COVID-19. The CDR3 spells CASSLYTGTGGGGYTF. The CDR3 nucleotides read TGTGCCAGCAGCTTGTATACCGGGACAGGGGGAGGTGGCTACACCTTC.